These 26 T cell receptor beta chains were all obtained from the same sample, sequenced in a study of T cells after yellow fever vaccination (dated by TCRdb to between 2017 and 2020). The intended sense of this specimen's treatment or condition label: live attenuated yellow fever vaccine strain. The protocol used for the library was 5' RACE. TCRdb records Illumina HiSeq 2500 as the sequencer. TCRdb reprocessed the public reads (quality trimming at Q25 with fastp, clone calling with MiXCR) and kept in-frame beta chains. A single entry per CDR3 protein holds the most common genes and DNA from its merged rows. The sample table holds approximately 510,000 distinct CDR3 sequences, of which 21% were seen once. The ten largest account for 16% of the sample. Sample: PBMCs, taken 21 days after the first yellow fever vaccination. These receptors all stem from a man aged 18-30 years who received the YFV17D yellow fever vaccine.

This clonotype has more than one count but fewer than ten. CDR3 region: CASRRSGLTYEQYV. DNA for the CDR3: TGTGCCAGCAGGAGATCGGGACTCACCTACGAGCAGTACGTC. The chain couples TRBV6-2 or TRBV6-3 to TRBJ2-7, with D perhaps TRBD2 (6 bases). CDR1 MNHEY and CDR2 SVGEGT come from the germline V gene. Trimming removed 6 bases at V and 2 bases at J, with 14 bases between. This CDR3 has 14 amino acids.

The chain combines TRBV10-3 with TRBJ2-2; tentative D call: TRBD1 (7 bases). There are 14 residues in the CDR3. Per germline, CDR1 ENHRY and CDR2 SYGVKD. Between the trimmed V and J ends, which lost 5 bases and 5 bases, there was a span of 12 bases. Here the CDR3 reads CAISPSGGTGELFF. The CDR3 DNA follows: TGTGCCATCAGTCCTTCAGGGGGGACCGGGGAGCTGTTTTTT.

This clonotype was counted between two and nine times. The rearrangement links TRBV7-9 to TRBJ2-7; 13 nucleotides agree with TRBD2. Germline values: CDR1 SEHNR, CDR2 FQNEAQ (reference sequence). The length of the CDR3 is 16 residues. The trim removed 4 bases at V and 3 bases at J, leaving 6 bases unmatched. DNA of the CDR3: TGTGCCAGCAGCTCCTCCCGGACTAGCGGGGGCTACGAGCAGTACGTC. Encoded protein: CASSSSRTSGGYEQYV.

This chain joins TRBV20-1 and TRBJ1-6; TRBD1 agrees at 7 bases. Trimming cost V 0 bases and J 10 bases; bases outside gene matches: 6. This CDR3 has 14 amino acids. The germline V gene has CDR1 DFQATT and CDR2 SNEGSKA (reference sequence). This CDR3 reads CSARDRQGGSPLHF. As DNA, the CDR3 is TGCAGTGCTAGAGATCGACAGGGAGGATCACCCCTCCACTTT.

This clonotype turned up a few times. This chain uses TRBV12-3 or TRBV12-4 with TRBJ1-5; D is uncertain. V lost 3 bases and J 0 bases, leaving 6 bases between the germline ends. The CDR3 is 14 residues long. The CDR3 region is CASSLQSSNQPQHF. CDR3 coding DNA: TGTGCCAGCAGTTTGCAGAGTAGCAATCAGCCCCAGCATTTT.

The chain carries TRBV9 and TRBJ2-1; 7 nucleotides line up with TRBD2. Per the germline V gene, CDR1 is SGDLS and CDR2 is YYNGEE. With 2 bases clipped from V and 4 bases from J, the junction kept 9 bases outside the gene matches. There are 16 residues in the CDR3. The CDR3 sequence is CASSVGGGLAYNEQFF. The CDR3 bases are TGTGCCAGCAGCGTGGGGGGGGGACTGGCTTACAATGAGCAGTTCTTC.

The chain joins TRBV7-8 to TRBJ2-7, with TRBD2 matching over 11 bases. CDR1 SGHVS and CDR2 FQNEAQ come from the germline V gene. The CDR3 runs to 18 residues. The V gene end was trimmed by 5 bases and the J gene end by 3 bases; junction bases not matched to a gene: 15. CDR3 protein: CASSPGGLADTRNYEQYV. CDR3 DNA sequence: TGTGCCAGCAGCCCCGGGGGACTAGCGGACACTAGAAACTACGAGCAGTACGTC.

This clonotype appeared a few times. This chain connects TRBV11-2 to TRBJ2-7, with D tentatively TRBD1 (6 bases). V was trimmed by 1 base and J by 0 bases, leaving 10 bases between them. Germline lookup yields CDR1 SGHAT and CDR2 FQNNGV. This CDR3 has 15 amino acids. Here the CDR3 DNA reads TGTGCCAGCAGCTTAGGATGGGACAACTCCTACGAGCAGTACGTC. Translating it yields CASSLGWDNSYEQYV.

The chain combines TRBV9 with TRBJ2-3; D uncertain. V lost 2 bases and J lost 3, with 13 bases in between. This CDR3 comprises 15 residues. Germline V gene sequence: CDR1 SGDLS, CDR2 YYNGEE. CDR3 bases: TGTGCCAGCAGCGTGTCGCCTGCCGGGACAGATACGCAGTATTTT. It specifies CASSVSPAGTDTQYF.

V usage is TRBV12-3 or TRBV12-4 and J usage is TRBJ1-2, with D possibly matching TRBD1 (5 bases). The CDR3 spans 14 residues. Trimming removed 6 bases from V and 2 bases from J, with 13 bases in between. The CDR3 spells CASSRDGYNYGYTF. DNA for the CDR3: TGTGCCAGCAGCCGGGACGGATACAACTATGGCTACACCTTC.

A few counts support this clonotype. V gene TRBV6-5 combines with J gene TRBJ2-7, with D possibly being TRBD1 or TRBD2 (5 bases each). Deletions cut 0 bases from V and 2 bases from J, with 11 bases between. The CDR3 sequence is 15 residues long. Germline CDR1 is MNHEY and CDR2 is SVGAGI. The CDR3 bases are TGTGCCAGCAGTTACTCCGGGACGTTTGCCTACGAGCAGTACTTC. This translates into CASSYSGTFAYEQYF.

Only a few counts were recorded for this clonotype. V usage is TRBV9 and J usage is TRBJ2-2; a weak D match, TRBD2 (6 bases). Germline CDR1 SGDLS, CDR2 YYNGEE. The V gene lost 0 bases and the J gene lost 5 bases, with 11 bases spanning the gap. CDR3 length: 15 residues. DNA of the CDR3: TGTGCCAGCAGCGTAGTCGGGGGTACAACCGGGGAGCTGTTTTTT. Translation: CASSVVGGTTGELFF.

The rearrangement uses TRBV20-1 and TRBJ2-2, with D possibly TRBD2 on 6 matching bases. Germline V gene data show CDR1 as DFQATT and CDR2 as SNEGSKA (reference sequence). This CDR3 has 11 amino acids. V lost 5 bases, J lost 15 bases, and 16 bases lay in between. The CDR3 DNA follows: TGCAGTGCTCCCGTCCGGGGCGGGGTGTTTTTT. This codes for CSAPVRGGVFF.

There are a few counts of this clonotype. The chain recombines TRBV7-2 with TRBJ2-7; 8 bases map to TRBD2. V trimming: 4 bases; J trimming: 5 bases; junction bases outside the gene matches: 7. The CDR3 totals 14 residues. Germline CDR1 and CDR2: SGHTA and FQGNSA. The CDR3 reads CASSSRGGIDEQYF. Here the CDR3 DNA reads TGTGCCAGCAGCTCTCGGGGGGGGATCGACGAGCAGTACTTC.

Only a few counts were recorded for this clonotype. The genes are TRBV6-2 or TRBV6-3 and TRBJ1-1; D unclear. Trimming removed 7 bases from V and 5 bases from J, with 20 bases in between. Per germline, CDR1 MNHEY and CDR2 SVGEGT. This CDR3 region has 15 residues. CDR3 DNA: TGTGCCAGCAACTGGACCCCGGTAGGTCGGACTGAAGCTTTCTTT. Its protein is CASNWTPVGRTEAFF.

A few counts support this clonotype. The chain is built from TRBV12-3 or TRBV12-4 and TRBJ2-1; D tentatively fits TRBD1 or TRBD2 (6 bases each). V gave up 5 bases and J gave up 5 bases, with 19 bases separating them. The CDR3 is 16 residues long. The CDR3, as DNA: TGTGCCAGCAGTCCCACCCGGGGGCTCTACCACAATGAGCAGTTCTTC. Translated: CASSPTRGLYHNEQFF.

The V gene is TRBV5-5, the J gene TRBJ1-2; D is possibly TRBD1 (5 bases). V was clipped by 2 bases and J by 0 bases, with 17 bases between them. The CDR3 is 17 residues long. Germline CDR1 and CDR2: SGHKS and YYEKEE (reference sequence). The DNA of the CDR3 is TGTGCCAGCAGCTTACAAGCCCTGACAGCTTCTAACTATGGCTACACCTTC. Translated, it gives CASSLQALTASNYGYTF.

This clonotype has more than one count but fewer than ten. V usage is TRBV5-1 and J usage is TRBJ2-3; D tentatively reads TRBD1 or TRBD2 (6 bases each). Germline loops: CDR1 SGHRS, CDR2 YFSETQ. The CDR3 extends over 14 amino acids. Deletions cut 9 bases from V and 5 bases from J, with 19 bases between. The CDR3 bases are TGCGCCACCAGTTGGGTTGGGGGGCGAGATACGCAGTATTTT. This translates into CATSWVGGRDTQYF.

The chain joins TRBV12-3 or TRBV12-4 to TRBJ2-3, with TRBD2 identical over 8 bases. The CDR3 is made up of 17 amino acids. With 3 bases clipped from V and 2 bases from J, the junction kept 10 bases outside the gene matches. CDR3 sequence: CASSLGRGVYITDTQYF. CDR3 DNA: TGTGCCAGCAGTTTGGGGCGGGGGGTTTATATCACAGATACGCAGTATTTT.

There are a few counts of this clonotype. The rearrangement links TRBV12-3 or TRBV12-4 to TRBJ1-1; D is ambiguous. The CDR3 has 13 residues. V lost 6 bases and J lost 1, with 9 bases in between. The CDR3 DNA sequence: TGTGCCAGCAGCCAGGTGGCGAACACTGAAGCTTTCTTT. Its protein is CASSQVANTEAFF.

The chain is built from TRBV14 and TRBJ1-4; D gene ambiguous. Per germline, CDR1 SGHDN and CDR2 FVKESK. V lost 8 bases to trimming and J lost 11 bases, with 18 bases between them. The length of the CDR3 is 13 residues. The CDR3 region is CASGPRAQWKLFF. The DNA for the CDR3 is TGTGCCAGCGGCCCAAGGGCCCAATGGAAACTGTTTTTT. Drawing the rest from reference TRBV14 and TRBJ1-4, the complete variable domain is EAGVTQFPSHSVIEKGQTVTLRCDPISGHDNLYWYRRVMGKEIKFLLHFVKESKQDESGMPNNRFLAERTGGTYSTLKVQPAELEDSGVYFCASGPRAQWKLFFGSGTQLSVL.

This clonotype was observed a few times. The J gene is TRBJ2-1, the V gene TRBV4-1; the match to TRBD2 covers 9 bases. Germline V gene lookup returns CDR1 MGHRA and CDR2 YSYEKL. This CDR3 contains 15 residues. The ends lost 4 bases at V and 6 bases at J; junction bases unmatched: 7. The CDR3 DNA reads TGCGCCAGCAGCCCTCTAGCGGGGAGGACCAATGAGCAGTTCTTC. This codes for CASSPLAGRTNEQFF.

A note on this clonotype: This sequence may be a read error, since a much larger clone differs from it by one base. The chain employs TRBV7-2 and TRBJ2-7, with 9 bases lining up with TRBD1. The CDR3 contains 15 residues. J lost 1 base, V lost 2 bases, and 3 bases had no gene match. Germline V gene data show CDR1 as SGHTA and CDR2 as FQGNSA. The CDR3 region has the DNA TGTGCCAGCAGCTTACCCGGGACAGGGTCCTACGAGCAGTACTTC. Protein product: CASSLPGTGSYEQYF.

This clonotype was detected only a few times. The chain is built from TRBV4-1 and TRBJ1-4, with D possibly matching TRBD1 (5 bases). V lost 3 bases and J lost 6, with 14 bases in between. The V gene's germline CDR1 is MGHRA and CDR2 YSYEKL. CDR3 length: 15 residues. The CDR3 coding sequence is TGCGCCAGCAGCCACGGCGGACAAGACCATGAAAAACTGTTTTTT. Its translation is CASSHGGQDHEKLFF.

The chain combines TRBV5-1 with TRBJ1-2, with D perhaps matching TRBD1 (5 bases). The V end was cut by 5 bases, the J end by 8 bases, with 16 bases between. Germline assignment: CDR1 SGHRS and CDR2 YFSETQ. The CDR3 consists of 13 residues. This chain's CDR3 is CASSRDPPPGYTF. DNA of the CDR3: TGCGCCAGCAGTCGGGACCCACCTCCGGGCTACACCTTC.

To note about this clonotype: A read error may produce the germline difference seen at one junction end. The rearrangement links TRBV7-7 to TRBJ2-3; TRBD1 is a possible D gene (5 bases). This CDR3 spans 14 amino acids. Germline V gives CDR1 SSHAT, CDR2 FNYEAQ (reference sequence). The CDR3 here is CASSPNSGSDTQYF. The CDR3 DNA sequence: TGTGCTAGCAGCCCGAATTCAGGGTCAGATACGCAGTATTTT.